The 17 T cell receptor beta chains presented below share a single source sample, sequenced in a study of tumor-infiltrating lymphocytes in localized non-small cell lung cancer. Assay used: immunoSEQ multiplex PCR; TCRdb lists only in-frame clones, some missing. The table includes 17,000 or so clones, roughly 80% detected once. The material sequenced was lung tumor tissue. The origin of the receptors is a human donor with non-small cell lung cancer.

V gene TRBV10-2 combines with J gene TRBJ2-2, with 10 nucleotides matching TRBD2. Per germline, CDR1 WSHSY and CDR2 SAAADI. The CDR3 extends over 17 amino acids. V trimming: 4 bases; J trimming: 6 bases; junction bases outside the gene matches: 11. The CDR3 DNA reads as TGCGCCAGCAGTGCTAGCGGGAGAGGGGGTTGGGCCGGGGAGCTGTTTTTT. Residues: CASSASGRGGWAGELFF.

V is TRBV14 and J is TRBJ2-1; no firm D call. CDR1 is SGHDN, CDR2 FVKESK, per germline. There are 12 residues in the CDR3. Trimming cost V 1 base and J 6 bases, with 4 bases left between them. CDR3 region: CASSQVTNEQFF. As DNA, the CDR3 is TGTGCCAGCAGCCAAGTGACCAATGAGCAGTTCTTC.

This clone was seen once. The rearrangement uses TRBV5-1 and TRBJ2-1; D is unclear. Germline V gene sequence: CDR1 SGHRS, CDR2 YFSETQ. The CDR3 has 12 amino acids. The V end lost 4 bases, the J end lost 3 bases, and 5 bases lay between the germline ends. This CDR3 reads CASSQIYNEQFF. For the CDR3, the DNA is TGCGCCAGCAGCCAAATCTACAATGAGCAGTTCTTC.

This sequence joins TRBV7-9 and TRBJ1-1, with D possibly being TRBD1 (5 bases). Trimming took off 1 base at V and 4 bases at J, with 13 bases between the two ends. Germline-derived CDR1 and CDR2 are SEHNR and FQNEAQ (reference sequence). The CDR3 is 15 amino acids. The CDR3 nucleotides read TGTGCCAGCAGCTTAGGCCCGGGACGCGGCACTGAAGCTTTCTTT. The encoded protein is CASSLGPGRGTEAFF.

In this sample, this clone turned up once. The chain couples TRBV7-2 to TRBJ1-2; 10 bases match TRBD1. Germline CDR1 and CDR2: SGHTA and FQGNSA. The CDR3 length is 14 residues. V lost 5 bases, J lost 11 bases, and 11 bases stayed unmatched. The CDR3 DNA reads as TGTGCCAGCAGCCCCCCGGGACAGGGGTCTGGTTACACCTTC. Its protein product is CASSPPGQGSGYTF.

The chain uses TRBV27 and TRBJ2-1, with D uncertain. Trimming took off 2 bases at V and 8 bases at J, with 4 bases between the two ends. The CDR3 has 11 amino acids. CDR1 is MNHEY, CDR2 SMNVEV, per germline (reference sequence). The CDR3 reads CASSLGHEQFF. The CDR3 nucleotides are TGTGCCAGCAGTTTAGGGCATGAGCAGTTCTTC.

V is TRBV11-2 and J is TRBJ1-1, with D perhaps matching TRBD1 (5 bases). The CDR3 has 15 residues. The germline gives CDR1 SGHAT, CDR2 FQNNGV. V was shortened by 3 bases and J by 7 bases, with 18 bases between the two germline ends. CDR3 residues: CASSFGSTAAYEAFF. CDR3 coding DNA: TGTGCCAGCAGCTTTGGGTCGACAGCAGCTTATGAAGCTTTCTTT.

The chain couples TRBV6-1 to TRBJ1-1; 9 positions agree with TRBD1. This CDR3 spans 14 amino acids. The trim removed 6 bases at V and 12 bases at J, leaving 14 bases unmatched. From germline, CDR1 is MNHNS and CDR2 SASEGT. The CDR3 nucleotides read TGTGCCAGCAGGGAATTATCACAGGGGGCGCGAACTTTCTTT. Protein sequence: CASRELSQGARTFF.

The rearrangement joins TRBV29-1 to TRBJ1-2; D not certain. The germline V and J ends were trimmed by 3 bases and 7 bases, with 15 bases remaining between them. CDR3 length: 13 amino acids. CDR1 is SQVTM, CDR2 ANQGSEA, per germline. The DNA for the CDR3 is TGCAGCGTTGAGTCAGACACCGTACGTGGCTACACCTTC. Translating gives CSVESDTVRGYTF.

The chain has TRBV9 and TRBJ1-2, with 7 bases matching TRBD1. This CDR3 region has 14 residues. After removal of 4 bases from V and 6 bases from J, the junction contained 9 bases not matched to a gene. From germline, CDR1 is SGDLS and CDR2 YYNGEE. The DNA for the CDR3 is TGTGCCAGCAGCCCCTCCATTACAGGGGATGGCTACACCTTC. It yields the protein CASSPSITGDGYTF.

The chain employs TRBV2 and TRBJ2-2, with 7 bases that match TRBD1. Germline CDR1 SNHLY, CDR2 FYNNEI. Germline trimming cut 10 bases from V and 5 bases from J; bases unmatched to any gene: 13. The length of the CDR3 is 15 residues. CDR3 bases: TGTGCCACCAAACGAGAGGGGGCGATTACCGGGGAGCTGTTTTTT. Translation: CATKREGAITGELFF.

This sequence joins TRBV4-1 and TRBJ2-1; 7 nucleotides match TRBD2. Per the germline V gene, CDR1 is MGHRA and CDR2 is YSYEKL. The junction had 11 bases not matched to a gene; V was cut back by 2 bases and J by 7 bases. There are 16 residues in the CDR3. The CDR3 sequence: CASSQPSSGGRNEQFF. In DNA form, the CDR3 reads TGCGCCAGCAGCCAACCCTCTTCGGGAGGAAGGAATGAGCAGTTCTTC.

DNA for the CDR3: TGTGCCAGCACCCGACCACTTTTTTTCACAATCTGCAAAGCAGGTGAGCAAGAGACCCAGTACTTC. Protein product: CASTRPLFFTICKAGEQETQYF. This sequence joins TRBV28 and TRBJ2-5; D ambiguous. Germline V gene data show CDR1 as MDHEN and CDR2 as SYDVKM. The ends were cut back, 7 bases at V and 2 bases at J, with 38 bases in the middle. The CDR3 loop spans 22 amino acids.

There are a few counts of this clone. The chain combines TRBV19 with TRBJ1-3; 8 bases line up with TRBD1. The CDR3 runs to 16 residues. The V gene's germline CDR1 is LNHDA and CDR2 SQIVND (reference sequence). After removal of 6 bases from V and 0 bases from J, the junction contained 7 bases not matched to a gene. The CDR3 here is CASRSGGSGSGNTIYF. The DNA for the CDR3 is TGTGCCAGTAGGTCAGGGGGCTCCGGCTCTGGAAACACCATATATTTT.

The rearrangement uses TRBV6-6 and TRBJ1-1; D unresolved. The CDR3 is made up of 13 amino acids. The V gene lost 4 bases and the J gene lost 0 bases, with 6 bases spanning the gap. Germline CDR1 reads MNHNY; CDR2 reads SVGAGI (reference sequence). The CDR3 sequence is CASSSEMNTEAFF. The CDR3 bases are TGTGCCAGCAGTTCGGAGATGAACACTGAAGCTTTCTTT.

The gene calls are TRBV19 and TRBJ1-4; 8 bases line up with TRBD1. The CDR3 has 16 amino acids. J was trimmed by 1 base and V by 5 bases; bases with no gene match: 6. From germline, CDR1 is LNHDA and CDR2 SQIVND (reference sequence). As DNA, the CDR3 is TGTGCCAGTAGTGTCTTTGGACAGGGAACTAATGAAAAACTGTTTTTT. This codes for CASSVFGQGTNEKLFF.

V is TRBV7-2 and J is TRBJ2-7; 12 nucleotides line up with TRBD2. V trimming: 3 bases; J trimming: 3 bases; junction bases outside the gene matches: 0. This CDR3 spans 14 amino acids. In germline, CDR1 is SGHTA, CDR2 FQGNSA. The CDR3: CASSLTSGSYEQYF. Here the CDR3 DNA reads TGTGCCAGCAGCTTGACTAGCGGGAGCTACGAGCAGTACTTC.